This T cell receptor beta chain was captured in a study of T cell responses to AZD1222 COVID-19 vaccine. Study-wide points: Reportedly, nearly half the spike-specific TCRs target unmutated variant regions. With dominance at 160-218 and 743-854, vaccine-associated CD4 TCRs spanned spike. Donor demographics were predominantly white British with a female majority; clonal diversity may be underestimated.

Data came from immunoSEQ multiplex PCR; TCRdb stores just in-frame clones and leaves some out. Among tens of thousands of clones listed, 92% were seen once. In regard to this clone: Its antigen is still unknown.

The clonotype was recovered from an adult who received the AZD1222 COVID-19 vaccine. The material was peripheral blood, obtained 28 days after the second AZD1222 dose.

The CDR3 nucleotides read TGTGCCAGCAGCAGCTCAGCCTGGGGTGCCTCTAATGAAAAACTGTTTTTT. Encoded protein: CASSSSAWGASNEKLFF. The V call is TRBV28, the J call TRBJ1-4; D gene uncertain. V lost 6 bases to trimming and J lost 3 bases, with 20 bases between them. CDR1 and CDR2 (germline): MDHEN, SYDVKM. The CDR3 runs 17 residues.